The rows below give T cell receptor beta chains drawn from one sample of a study of cytomegalovirus exposure and HLA in healthy donors. This table comes from immunoSEQ multiplex PCR, and its TCRdb copy is limited to in-frame clones, with some not included. The sample includes fewer than 200,000 clones, around three quarters seen only once; the top ten take roughly 7.1%. Input material: PBMCs. These TCRs come from a man in his forties in good health and CMV-seropositive. Each CDR3 is given without its conserved first and last residue. The order of the fields is CDR3 length, V gene, CDR3 protein.

>16|TRBV4-3
ASSRELAGARVANVLT
>12|TRBV27
ASSLTGTLTEAF
>17|TRBV11-3
ASSLGQGPQRALGDTQY
>12|TRBV7-6
ASSLGGASYEQY
>13|TRBV15
ATSREISGFGELF
>10|TRBV30
AWSVQGDTIY
>12|TRBV10-3
AISGGNPGNTIY
>13|TRBV4-3
ASSLLRGNQETQY
>12|TRBV7-2
ASSALAGGNEQF
>12|TRBV7-2
ASSAGGTSYEQY